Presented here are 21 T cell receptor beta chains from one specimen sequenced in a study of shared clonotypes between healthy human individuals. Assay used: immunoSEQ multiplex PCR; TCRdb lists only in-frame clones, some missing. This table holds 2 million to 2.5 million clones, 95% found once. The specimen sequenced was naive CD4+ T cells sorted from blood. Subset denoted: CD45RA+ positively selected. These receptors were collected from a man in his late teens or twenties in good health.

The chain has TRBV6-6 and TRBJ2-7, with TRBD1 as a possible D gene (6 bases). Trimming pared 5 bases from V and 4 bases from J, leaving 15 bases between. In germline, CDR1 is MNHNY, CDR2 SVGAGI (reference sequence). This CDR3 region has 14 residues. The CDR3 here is CASSRPGVSYEQYF. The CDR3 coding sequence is TGTGCCAGCAGTAGACCAGGGGTGAGTTACGAGCAGTACTTC.

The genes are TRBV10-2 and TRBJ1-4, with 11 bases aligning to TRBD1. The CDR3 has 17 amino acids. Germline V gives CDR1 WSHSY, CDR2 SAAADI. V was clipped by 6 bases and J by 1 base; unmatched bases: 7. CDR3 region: CASRNSGTGGTNEKLFF. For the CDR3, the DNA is TGCGCCAGCAGGAACTCGGGGACAGGGGGAACTAATGAAAAACTGTTTTTT.

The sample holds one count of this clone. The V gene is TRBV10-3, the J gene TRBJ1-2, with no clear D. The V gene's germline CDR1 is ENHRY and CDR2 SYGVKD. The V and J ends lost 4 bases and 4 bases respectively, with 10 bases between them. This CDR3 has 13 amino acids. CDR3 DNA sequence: TGTGCCATCAGTGGACAACCGATCTATGGCTACACCTTC. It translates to CAISGQPIYGYTF.

CDR3 region: CASSIAVGMNTEAFF. The DNA for the CDR3 is TGTGCCAGTAGTATTGCGGTAGGGATGAACACTGAAGCTTTCTTT. The chain links TRBV19 to TRBJ1-1; D unresolved. V was shortened by 3 bases and J by 0 bases, with 11 bases between the two germline ends. The V gene's germline CDR1 is LNHDA and CDR2 SQIVND (reference sequence). The CDR3 is 15 residues long.

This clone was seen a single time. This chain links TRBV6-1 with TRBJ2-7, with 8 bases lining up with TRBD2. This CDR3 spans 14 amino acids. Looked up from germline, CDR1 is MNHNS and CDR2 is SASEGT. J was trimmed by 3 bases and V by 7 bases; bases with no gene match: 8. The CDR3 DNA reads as TGTGCCAGCACTGACTGGACTAGCAGCTACGAGCAGTACTTC. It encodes CASTDWTSSYEQYF.

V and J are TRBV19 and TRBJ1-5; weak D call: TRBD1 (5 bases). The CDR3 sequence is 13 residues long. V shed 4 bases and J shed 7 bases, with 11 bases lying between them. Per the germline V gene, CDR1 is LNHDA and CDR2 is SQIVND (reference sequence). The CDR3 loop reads CASSTGWRQPQHF. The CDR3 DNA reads TGTGCCAGTAGTACAGGGTGGCGCCAGCCCCAGCATTTT.

CDR3 region: CSVELQGKSTIYF. The CDR3 DNA reads TGCAGCGTTGAACTACAGGGAAAGAGCACCATATATTTT. This chain links TRBV29-1 with TRBJ1-3, with a tentative D call TRBD1 (6 bases). CDR1 and CDR2 from the germline V gene are SQVTM and ANQGSEA. V lost 2 bases, J lost 9 bases, and 14 bases lay in between. The CDR3 is made up of 13 amino acids.

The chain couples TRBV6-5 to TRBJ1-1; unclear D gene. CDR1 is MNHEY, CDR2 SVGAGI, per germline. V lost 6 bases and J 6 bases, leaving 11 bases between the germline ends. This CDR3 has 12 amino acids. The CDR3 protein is CASSQTSAEAFF. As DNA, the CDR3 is TGTGCCAGCAGCCAGACTAGCGCTGAAGCTTTCTTT.

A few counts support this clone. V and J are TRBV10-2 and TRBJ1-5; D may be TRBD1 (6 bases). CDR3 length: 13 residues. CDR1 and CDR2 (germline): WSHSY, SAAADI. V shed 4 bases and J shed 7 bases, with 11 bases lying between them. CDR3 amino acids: CASSAGDTQPQHF. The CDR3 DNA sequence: TGCGCCAGCAGTGCCGGGGACACCCAGCCCCAGCATTTT.

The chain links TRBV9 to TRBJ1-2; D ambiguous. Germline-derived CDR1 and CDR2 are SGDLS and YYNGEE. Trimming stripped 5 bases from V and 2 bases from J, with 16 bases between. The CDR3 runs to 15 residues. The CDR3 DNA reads TGTGCCAGCAGTGCAGACACTACCAGAAACTATGGCTACACCTTC. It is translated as CASSADTTRNYGYTF.

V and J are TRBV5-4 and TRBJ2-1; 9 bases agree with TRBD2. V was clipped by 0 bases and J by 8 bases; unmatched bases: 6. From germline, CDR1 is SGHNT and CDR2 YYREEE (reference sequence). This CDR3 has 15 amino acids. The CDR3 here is CASSLVSGSLDEQFF. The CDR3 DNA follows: TGTGCCAGCAGCTTGGTTAGCGGGAGTCTCGATGAGCAGTTCTTC.

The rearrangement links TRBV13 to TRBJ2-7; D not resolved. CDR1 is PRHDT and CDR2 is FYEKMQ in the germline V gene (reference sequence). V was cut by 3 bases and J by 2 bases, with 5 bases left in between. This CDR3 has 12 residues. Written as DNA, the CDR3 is TGTGCCAGCAGCTTCAGAGCCTACGAGCAGTACTTC. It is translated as CASSFRAYEQYF.

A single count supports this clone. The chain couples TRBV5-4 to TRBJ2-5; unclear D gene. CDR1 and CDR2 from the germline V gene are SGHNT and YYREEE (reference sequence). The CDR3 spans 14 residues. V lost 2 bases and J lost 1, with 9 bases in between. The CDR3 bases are TGTGCCAGCAGCTTTTCTCGGACCCAAGAGACCCAGTACTTC. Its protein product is CASSFSRTQETQYF.

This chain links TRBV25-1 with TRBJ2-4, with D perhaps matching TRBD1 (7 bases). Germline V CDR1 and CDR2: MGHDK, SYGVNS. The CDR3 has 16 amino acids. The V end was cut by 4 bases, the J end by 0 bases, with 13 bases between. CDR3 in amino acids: CASSGGDSRAKNIQYF. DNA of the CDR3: TGTGCCAGCAGTGGGGGGGACAGTCGAGCCAAAAACATTCAGTACTTC. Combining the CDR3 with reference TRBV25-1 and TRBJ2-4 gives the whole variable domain EADIYQTPRYLVIGTGKKITLECSQTMGHDKMYWYQQDPGMELHLIHYSYGVNSTEKGDLSSESTVSRIRTEHFPLTLESARPSHTSQYLCASSGGDSRAKNIQYFGAGTRLSVL.

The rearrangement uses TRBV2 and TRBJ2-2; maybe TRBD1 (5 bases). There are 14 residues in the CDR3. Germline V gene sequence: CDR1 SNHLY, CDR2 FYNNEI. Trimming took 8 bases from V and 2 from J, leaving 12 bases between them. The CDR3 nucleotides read TGTGCCAGCTCAGGGAAGACCAACACCGGGGAGCTGTTTTTT. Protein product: CASSGKTNTGELFF.

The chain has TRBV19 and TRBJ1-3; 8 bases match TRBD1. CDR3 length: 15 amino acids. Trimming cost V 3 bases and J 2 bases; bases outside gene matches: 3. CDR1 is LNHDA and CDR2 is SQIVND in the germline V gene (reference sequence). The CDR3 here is CASSIDRGAGNTIYF. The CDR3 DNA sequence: TGTGCCAGTAGTATCGACAGGGGAGCTGGAAACACCATATATTTT.

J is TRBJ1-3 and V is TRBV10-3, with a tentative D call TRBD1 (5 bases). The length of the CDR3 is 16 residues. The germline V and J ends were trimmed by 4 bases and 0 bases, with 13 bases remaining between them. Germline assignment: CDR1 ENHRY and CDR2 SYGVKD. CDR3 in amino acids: CAISVSQGDSGNTIYF. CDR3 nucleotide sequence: TGTGCCATCAGTGTCTCCCAGGGAGACTCTGGAAACACCATATATTTT.

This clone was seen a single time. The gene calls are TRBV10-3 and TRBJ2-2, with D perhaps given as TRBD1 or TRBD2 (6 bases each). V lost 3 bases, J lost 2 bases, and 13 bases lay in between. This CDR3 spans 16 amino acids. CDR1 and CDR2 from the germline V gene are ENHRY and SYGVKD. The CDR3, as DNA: TGTGCCATCAGTGATTACGGGGGCAGCAACACCGGGGAGCTGTTTTTT. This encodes CAISDYGGSNTGELFF.

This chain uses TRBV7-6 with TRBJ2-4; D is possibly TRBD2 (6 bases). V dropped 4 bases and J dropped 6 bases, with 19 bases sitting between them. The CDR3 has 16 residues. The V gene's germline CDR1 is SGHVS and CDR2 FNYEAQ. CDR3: CASSSGLGDGINIQYF. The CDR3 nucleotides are TGTGCCAGCAGCTCGGGACTGGGGGACGGAATAAACATTCAGTACTTC.

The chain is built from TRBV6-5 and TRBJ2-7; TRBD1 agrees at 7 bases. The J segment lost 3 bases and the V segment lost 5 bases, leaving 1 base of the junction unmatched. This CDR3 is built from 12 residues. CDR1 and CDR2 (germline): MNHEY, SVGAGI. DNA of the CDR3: TGTGCCAGCAGTCAGGGGGTCTACGAGCAGTACTTC. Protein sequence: CASSQGVYEQYF.

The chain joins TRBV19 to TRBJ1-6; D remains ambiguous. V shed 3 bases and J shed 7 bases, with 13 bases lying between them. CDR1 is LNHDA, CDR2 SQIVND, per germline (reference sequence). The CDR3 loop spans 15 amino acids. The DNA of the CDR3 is TGTGCCAGTAGTATTACGGGCCTTGGGAATTCACCCCTCCACTTT. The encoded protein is CASSITGLGNSPLHF.